The 2 T cell receptor beta chains given below trace back to one sample, sequenced in a study of shared clonotypes between healthy human individuals. Only in-frame clones appear in the TCRdb table, and some are missing; sequencing was by immunoSEQ multiplex PCR. The table shows a few million clones, with about 92% occurring only once. The sequenced sample was naive CD4+ T cells sorted from blood. The subset was: CD45RA+ positively selected. Source of these receptors: a man younger than 30 in good health.

The chain joins TRBV7-9 to TRBJ1-2; D ambiguous. There are 15 residues in the CDR3. Looked up from germline, CDR1 is SEHNR and CDR2 is FQNEAQ (reference sequence). V lost 0 bases and J lost 6, with 14 bases in between. Here the CDR3 reads CASSLATTPLNGYTF. The CDR3 DNA sequence: TGTGCCAGCAGCTTAGCGACGACCCCTCTGAATGGCTACACCTTC.

On this clone itself: The sample contains more than one DNA sequence encoding this CDR3. This chain links TRBV28 with TRBJ1-5; unclear D gene. The length of the CDR3 is 14 residues. Trimming cost V 4 bases and J 4 bases, with 11 bases left between them. The V gene's germline CDR1 is MDHEN and CDR2 SYDVKM. The CDR3 protein is CASSSGLGNQPQHF. CDR3 in DNA: TGTGCCAGCAGTTCCGGGCTCGGGAATCAGCCCCAGCATTTT.